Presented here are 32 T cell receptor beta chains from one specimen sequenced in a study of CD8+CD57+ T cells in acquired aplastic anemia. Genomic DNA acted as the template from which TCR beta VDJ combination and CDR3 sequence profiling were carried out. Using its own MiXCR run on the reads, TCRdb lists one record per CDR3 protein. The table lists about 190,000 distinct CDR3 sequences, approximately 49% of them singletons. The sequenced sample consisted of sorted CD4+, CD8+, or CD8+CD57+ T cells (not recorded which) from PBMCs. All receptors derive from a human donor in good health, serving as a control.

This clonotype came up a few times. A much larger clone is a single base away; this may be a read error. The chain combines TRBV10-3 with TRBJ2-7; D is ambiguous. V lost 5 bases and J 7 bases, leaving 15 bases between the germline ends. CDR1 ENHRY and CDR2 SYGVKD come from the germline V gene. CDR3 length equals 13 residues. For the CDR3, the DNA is TGTGCCATCAGTTTGCGGACCCTGTTGGAGCAGTACTTC. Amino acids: CAISLRTLLEQYF.

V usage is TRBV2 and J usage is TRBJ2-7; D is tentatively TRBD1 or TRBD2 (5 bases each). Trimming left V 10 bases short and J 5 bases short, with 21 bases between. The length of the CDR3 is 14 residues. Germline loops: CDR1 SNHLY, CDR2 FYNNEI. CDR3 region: CATYSGTAVNEQYF. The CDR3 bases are TGTGCCACGTACTCCGGGACGGCGGTCAACGAGCAGTACTTC.

CDR3 sequence: CASTSGLAGATDTQYF. CDR3 in DNA: TGTGCCAGCACCTCGGGACTGGCGGGGGCCACAGATACGCAGTATTTT. This sequence joins TRBV4-2 and TRBJ2-3; a weak D match, TRBD2 (7 bases). V lost 7 bases, J lost 2 bases, and 19 bases lay in between. The CDR3 contains 16 residues. The germline CDR1 and CDR2 sequences are LGHNA and YNFKEQ.

This CDR3 is CASSPLGGSNSPLHF. CDR3 coding DNA: TGTGCCAGCAGCCCCTTGGGGGGCTCAAATTCACCCCTCCACTTT. V gene TRBV9 combines with J gene TRBJ1-6; TRBD1 might be the D (6 bases). Trimming pared 4 bases from V and 7 bases from J, leaving 15 bases between. The germline V gene encodes CDR1 SGDLS and CDR2 YYNGEE. CDR3 length: 15 amino acids.

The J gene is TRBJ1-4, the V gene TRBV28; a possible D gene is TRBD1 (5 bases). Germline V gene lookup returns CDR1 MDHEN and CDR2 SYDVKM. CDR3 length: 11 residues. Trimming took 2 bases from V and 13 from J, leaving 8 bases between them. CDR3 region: CASSLGGGLFF. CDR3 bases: TGTGCCAGCAGTTTAGGCGGGGGACTGTTTTTT.

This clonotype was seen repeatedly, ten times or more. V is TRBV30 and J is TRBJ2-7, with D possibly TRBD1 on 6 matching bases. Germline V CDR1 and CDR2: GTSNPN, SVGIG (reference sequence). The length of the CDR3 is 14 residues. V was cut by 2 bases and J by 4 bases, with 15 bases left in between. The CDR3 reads CAWSPDRPTYEQYF. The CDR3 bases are TGTGCCTGGAGTCCCGACAGGCCCACGTACGAGCAGTACTTC.

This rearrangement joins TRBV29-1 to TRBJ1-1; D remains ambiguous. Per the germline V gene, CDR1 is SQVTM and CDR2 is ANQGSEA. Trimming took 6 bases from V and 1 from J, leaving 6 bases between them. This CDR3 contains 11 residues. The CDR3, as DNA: TGCAGCGTCACAGAGAACACTGAAGCTTTCTTT. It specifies CSVTENTEAFF.

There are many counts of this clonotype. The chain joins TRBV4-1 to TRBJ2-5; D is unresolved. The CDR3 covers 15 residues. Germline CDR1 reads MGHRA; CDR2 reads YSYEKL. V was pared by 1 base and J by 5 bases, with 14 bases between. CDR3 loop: CASSQGAPKAETQYF. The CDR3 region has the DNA TGCGCCAGCAGCCAAGGGGCCCCCAAGGCGGAGACCCAGTACTTC.

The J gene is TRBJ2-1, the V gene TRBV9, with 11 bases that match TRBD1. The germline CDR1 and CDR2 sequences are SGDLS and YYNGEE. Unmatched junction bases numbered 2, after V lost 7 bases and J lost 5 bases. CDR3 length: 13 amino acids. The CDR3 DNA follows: TGTGCCAGCGGACAGGGGGCGGACAATGAGCAGTTCTTC. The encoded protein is CASGQGADNEQFF.

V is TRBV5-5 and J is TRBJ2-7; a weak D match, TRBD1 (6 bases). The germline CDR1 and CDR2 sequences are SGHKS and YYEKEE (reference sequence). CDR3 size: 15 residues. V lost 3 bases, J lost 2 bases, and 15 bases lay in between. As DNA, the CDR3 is TGTGCCAGCAGCTCATCAGGACAGACCACCTACGAGCAGTACTTC. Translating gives CASSSSGQTTYEQYF.

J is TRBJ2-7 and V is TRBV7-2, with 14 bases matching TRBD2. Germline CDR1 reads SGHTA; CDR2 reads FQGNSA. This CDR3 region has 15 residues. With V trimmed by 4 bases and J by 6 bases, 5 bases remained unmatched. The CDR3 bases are TGTGCCAGCAGCTACGGACTAGCGGGGGGTGGCGAGCAGTACTTC. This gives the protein CASSYGLAGGGEQYF.

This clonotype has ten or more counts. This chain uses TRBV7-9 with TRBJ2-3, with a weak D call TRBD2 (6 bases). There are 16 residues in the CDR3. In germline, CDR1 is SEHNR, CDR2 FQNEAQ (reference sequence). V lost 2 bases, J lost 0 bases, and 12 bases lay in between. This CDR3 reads CASSLRTGLSTDTQYF. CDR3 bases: TGTGCCAGCAGCTTAAGAACGGGACTCAGCACAGATACGCAGTATTTT.

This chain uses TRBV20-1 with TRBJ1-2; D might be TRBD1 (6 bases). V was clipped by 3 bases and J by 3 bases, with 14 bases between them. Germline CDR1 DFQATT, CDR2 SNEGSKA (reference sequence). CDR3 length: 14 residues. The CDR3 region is CSARGAREDYGYTF. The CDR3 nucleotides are TGCAGTGCTAGGGGGGCCAGGGAGGACTATGGCTACACCTTC.

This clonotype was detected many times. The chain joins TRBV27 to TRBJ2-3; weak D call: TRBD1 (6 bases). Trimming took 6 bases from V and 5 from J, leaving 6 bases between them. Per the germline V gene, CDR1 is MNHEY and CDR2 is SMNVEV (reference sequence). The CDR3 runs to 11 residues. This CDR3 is CASSRGDTQYF. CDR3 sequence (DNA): TGTGCCAGCAGCAGGGGAGATACGCAGTATTTT.

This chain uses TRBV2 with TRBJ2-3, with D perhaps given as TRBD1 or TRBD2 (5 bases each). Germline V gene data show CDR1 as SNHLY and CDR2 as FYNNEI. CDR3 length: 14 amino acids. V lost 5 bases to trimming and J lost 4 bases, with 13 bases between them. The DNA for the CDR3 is TGTGCCAGCAGTCCCTTCCAGGGAGCAGATACGCAGTATTTT. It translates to CASSPFQGADTQYF.

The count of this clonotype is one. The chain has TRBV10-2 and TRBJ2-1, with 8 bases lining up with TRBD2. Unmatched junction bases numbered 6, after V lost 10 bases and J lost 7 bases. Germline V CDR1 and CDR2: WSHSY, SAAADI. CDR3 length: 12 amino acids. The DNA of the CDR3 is TGCGCCACCGGGGGGGGGGAGAATGAGCAGTTCTTC. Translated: CATGGGENEQFF.

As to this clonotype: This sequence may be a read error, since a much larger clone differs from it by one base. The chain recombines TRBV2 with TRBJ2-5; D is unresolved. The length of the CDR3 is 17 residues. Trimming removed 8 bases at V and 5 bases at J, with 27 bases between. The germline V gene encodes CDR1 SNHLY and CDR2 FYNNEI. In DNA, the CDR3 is TGTGCCAGCCCTGATTTGAGCCACCAAGGCCGTAACGAGACCCAGTACTTC. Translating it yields CASPDLSHQGRNETQYF.

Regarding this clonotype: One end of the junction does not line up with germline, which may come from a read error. This CDR3 is CATSGPSGGAQETQYF. For the CDR3, the DNA is TGTGCCACCAGTGGGCCTAGCGGGGGGGCCCAAGAGACCCAGTACTTC. The V and J genes are TRBV10-2 and TRBJ2-5; 12 bases are shared with TRBD2. The CDR3 contains 16 residues. The germline CDR1 and CDR2 sequences are WSHSY and SAAADI.

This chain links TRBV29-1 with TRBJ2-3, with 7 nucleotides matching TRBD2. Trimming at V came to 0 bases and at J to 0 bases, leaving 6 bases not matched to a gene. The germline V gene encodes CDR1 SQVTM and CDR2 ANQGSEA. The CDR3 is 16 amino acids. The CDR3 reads CSVEDDGRPSTDTQYF. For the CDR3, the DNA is TGCAGCGTTGAAGATGACGGGAGGCCCAGCACAGATACGCAGTATTTT.

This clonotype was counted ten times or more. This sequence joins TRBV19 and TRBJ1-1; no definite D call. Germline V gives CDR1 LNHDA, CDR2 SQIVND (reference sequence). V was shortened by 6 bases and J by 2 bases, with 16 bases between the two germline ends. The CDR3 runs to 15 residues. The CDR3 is CASSLDRPSNTEAFF. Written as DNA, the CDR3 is TGTGCCAGTAGCCTCGATCGGCCGAGCAACACTGAAGCTTTCTTT.

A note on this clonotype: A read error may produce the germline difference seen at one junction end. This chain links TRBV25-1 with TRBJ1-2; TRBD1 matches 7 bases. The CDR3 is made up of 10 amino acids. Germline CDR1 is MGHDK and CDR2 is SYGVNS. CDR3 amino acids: CASSERDSPF. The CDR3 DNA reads TGTGCCAGCAGTGAACGGGACAGCCCGTTC.

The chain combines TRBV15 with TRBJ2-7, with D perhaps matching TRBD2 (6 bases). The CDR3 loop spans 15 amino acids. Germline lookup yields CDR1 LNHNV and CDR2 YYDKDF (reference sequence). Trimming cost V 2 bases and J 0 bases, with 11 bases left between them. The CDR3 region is CATSRRRDSSYEQYF. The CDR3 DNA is TGTGCCACCAGCAGACGCCGGGACTCCTCCTACGAGCAGTACTTC.

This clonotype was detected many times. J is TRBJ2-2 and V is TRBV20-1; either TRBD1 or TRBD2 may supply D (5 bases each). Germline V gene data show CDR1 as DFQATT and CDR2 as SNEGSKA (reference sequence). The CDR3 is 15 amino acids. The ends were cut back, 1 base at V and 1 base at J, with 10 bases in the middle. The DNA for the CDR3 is TGCAGTGCTAGAGCGGGGACCGAGAACACCGGGGAGCTGTTTTTT. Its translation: CSARAGTENTGELFF.

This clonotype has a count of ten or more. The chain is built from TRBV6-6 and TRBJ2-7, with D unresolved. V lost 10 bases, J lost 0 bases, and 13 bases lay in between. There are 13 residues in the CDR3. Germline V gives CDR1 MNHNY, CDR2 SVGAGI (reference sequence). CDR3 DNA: TGTGCCACCCACCCAGAGGTCTCCTACGAGCAGTACTTC. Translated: CATHPEVSYEQYF.

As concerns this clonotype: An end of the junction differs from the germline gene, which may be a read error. CDR3 protein: CAGSDLPGTSGLGGQYF. CDR3 in DNA: TGTGCCGGTAGTGACCTCCCAGGGACTAGCGGGCTGGGCGGGCAGTACTTC. The rearrangement joins TRBV19 to TRBJ2-7; 12 nucleotides line up with TRBD2. This CDR3 region has 17 residues. Germline lookup yields CDR1 LNHDA and CDR2 SQIVND (reference sequence). The full variable domain, completed using reference TRBV19 and TRBJ2-7, is DGGITQSPKYLFRKEGQNVTLSCEQNLNHDAMYWYRQDPGQGLRLIYYSQIVNDFQKGDIAEGYSVSREKKESFPLTVTSAQKNPTAFYLCAGSDLPGTSGLGGQYFGPGTRLTVT.

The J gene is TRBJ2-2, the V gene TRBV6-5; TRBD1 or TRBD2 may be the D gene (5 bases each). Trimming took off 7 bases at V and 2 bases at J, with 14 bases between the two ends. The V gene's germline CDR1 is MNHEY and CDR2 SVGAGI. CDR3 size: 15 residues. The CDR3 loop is CASTPQGRNTGELFF. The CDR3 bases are TGTGCCAGCACTCCGCAGGGACGTAACACCGGGGAGCTGTTTTTT.

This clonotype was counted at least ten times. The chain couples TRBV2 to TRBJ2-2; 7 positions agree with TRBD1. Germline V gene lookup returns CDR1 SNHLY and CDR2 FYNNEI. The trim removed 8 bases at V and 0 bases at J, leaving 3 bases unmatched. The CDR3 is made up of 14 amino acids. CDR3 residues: CASAGGPNTGELFF. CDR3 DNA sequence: TGTGCCAGCGCAGGGGGTCCGAACACCGGGGAGCTGTTTTTT.

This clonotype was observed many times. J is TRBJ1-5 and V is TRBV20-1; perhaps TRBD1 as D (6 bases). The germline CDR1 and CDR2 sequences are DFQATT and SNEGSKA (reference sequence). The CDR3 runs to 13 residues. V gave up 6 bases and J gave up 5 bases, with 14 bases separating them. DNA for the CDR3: TGCAGTGCCCCTGACAGGAAAGATCAGCCCCAGCATTTT. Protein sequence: CSAPDRKDQPQHF.

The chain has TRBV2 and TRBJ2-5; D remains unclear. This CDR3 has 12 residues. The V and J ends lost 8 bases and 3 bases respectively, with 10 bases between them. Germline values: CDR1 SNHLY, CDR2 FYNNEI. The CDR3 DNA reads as TGTGCCAGCTGCACAGTCAAAGAGACCCAGTACTTC. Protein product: CASCTVKETQYF. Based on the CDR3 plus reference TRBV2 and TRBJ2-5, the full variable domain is EPEVTQTPSHQVTQMGQEVILRCVPISNHLYFYWYRQILGQKVEFLVSFYNNEISEKSEIFDDQFSVERPDGSNFTLKIRSTKLEDSAMYFCASCTVKETQYFGPGTRLLVL.

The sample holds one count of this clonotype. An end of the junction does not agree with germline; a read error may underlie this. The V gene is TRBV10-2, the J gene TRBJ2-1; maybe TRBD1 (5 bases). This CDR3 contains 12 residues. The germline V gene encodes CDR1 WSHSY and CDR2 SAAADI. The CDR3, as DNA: TGCGCTAGCAGTGCGACAGTCTCTGAGCAGTTCTTC. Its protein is CASSATVSEQFF.

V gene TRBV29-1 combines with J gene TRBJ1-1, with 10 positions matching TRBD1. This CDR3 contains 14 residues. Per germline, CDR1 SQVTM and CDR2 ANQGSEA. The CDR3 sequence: CSAERQGAGTEAFF. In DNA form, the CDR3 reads TGCAGTGCTGAGAGACAGGGGGCGGGCACTGAAGCTTTCTTT.

Here the CDR3 DNA reads TGTGCCAGCAGCTCGACCGGGACTAGCGGGGGGCTGGATACGCAGTATTTT. Its protein is CASSSTGTSGGLDTQYF. The gene calls are TRBV7-9 and TRBJ2-3, with 15 bases aligning to TRBD2. The ends lost 4 bases at V and 6 bases at J; junction bases unmatched: 8. The length of the CDR3 is 17 residues. Germline V lookup: CDR1 SEHNR, CDR2 FQNEAQ (reference sequence).